The 26 T cell receptor beta chains listed next were all sequenced from one sample in a study of identical twins. A single record per CDR3 protein comes from TCRdb applying MiXCR to the 5' RACE reads. The top ten clones hold under 0.35% of a sample with around 1.7 million distinct CDR3 sequences, around 33% of them seen once. Sequenced input: cord blood. These receptors came from a newborn girl in good health.

The genes are TRBV6-5 and TRBJ1-5; TRBD1 matches at 8 bases. J was trimmed by 6 bases and V by 6 bases; bases with no gene match: 10. The CDR3 length is 15 residues. Per the germline V gene, CDR1 is MNHEY and CDR2 is SVGAGI. CDR3 sequence: CASRTTQGVGQPQHF. CDR3 in DNA: TGTGCCAGCAGGACAACACAGGGGGTAGGTCAGCCCCAGCATTTT.

This clonotype appeared once. The chain joins TRBV6-2 or TRBV6-3 to TRBJ2-1, with D possibly called TRBD1 or TRBD2 (6 bases each). The end of the DNA is better explained by TRBJ2-7, so the J call may be wrong. This CDR3 comprises 15 residues. The germline V gene encodes CDR1 MNHEY and CDR2 SVGEGT. CDR3 loop: CATVGAGSSYNEQYF. The CDR3, as DNA: TGTGCCACGGTGGGGGCGGGGAGCTCCTACAATGAGCAGTACTTC.

As to this clonotype: One end of the junction varies from germline; a read error may be responsible. The rearrangement joins TRBV11-2 to TRBJ2-2, with 12 bases aligning to TRBD1. From germline, CDR1 is SGHAT and CDR2 FQNNGV. The CDR3 has 19 residues. The CDR3 nucleotides read TGTGCCAGCAGCCTAGAACATAGGGGGACAGGGGGCAATACCGGGGAGCTGTTTTTT. Translated, it gives CASSLEHRGTGGNTGELFF. The full variable domain, with the rest looked up from reference TRBV11-2 and TRBJ2-2, is EAGVAQSPRYKIIEKRQSVAFWCNPISGHATLYWYQQILGQGPKLLIQFQNNGVVDDSQLPKDRFSAERLKGVDSTLKIQPAKLEDSAVYLCASSLEHRGTGGNTGELFFGEGSRLTVL.

This clonotype was seen more than once but under ten times. The V and J genes are TRBV5-1 and TRBJ2-3; TRBD1 might be the D (5 bases). This CDR3 is built from 15 residues. In germline, CDR1 is SGHRS, CDR2 YFSETQ. V dropped 1 base and J dropped 4 bases, with 13 bases sitting between them. The CDR3 DNA reads as TGCGCCAGCAGCTTGATTTTAGGGGCCCCAGATACGCAGTATTTT. Its translation: CASSLILGAPDTQYF.

In this sample, this clonotype turned up a few times. The chain uses TRBV5-1 and TRBJ2-6; D gene uncertain. Trimming took 5 bases from V and 0 from J, leaving 12 bases between them. Germline lookup yields CDR1 SGHRS and CDR2 YFSETQ. This CDR3 region has 16 residues. The DNA for the CDR3 is TGCGCCAGCAGTTATGGACCGAGCTCTGGGGCCAACGTCCTGACTTTC. It yields the protein CASSYGPSSGANVLTF.

In its sample, this clonotype was seen many times. This chain joins TRBV28 and TRBJ2-7; no reliable D call. Trimming pared 3 bases from V and 6 bases from J, leaving 9 bases between. Per the germline V gene, CDR1 is MDHEN and CDR2 is SYDVKM. The CDR3 covers 12 residues. CDR3 amino acids: CASSFAGVEQYF. As DNA, the CDR3 is TGTGCCAGCAGTTTCGCTGGGGTCGAGCAGTACTTC.

Comment on this clonotype: A much bigger clone sits one base away, suggesting this may be a read error. This chain connects TRBV29-1 to TRBJ2-7; perhaps TRBD1 as D (9 bases). The CDR3 contains 13 residues. Germline V gives CDR1 SQVTM, CDR2 ANQGSEA. V was trimmed by 7 bases and J by 4 bases, leaving 17 bases between them. The CDR3 DNA sequence: TGCAGCGGTAGCGGGACAGGGCCATACGAGCAGTACTTC. Translating gives CSGSGTGPYEQYF.

The chain has TRBV20-1 and TRBJ1-2, with no clear D. From germline, CDR1 is DFQATT and CDR2 SNEGSKA (reference sequence). The V end was cut by 4 bases, the J end by 2 bases, with 14 bases between. The CDR3 spans 14 residues. The CDR3 coding sequence is TGCAGTGCTATTCTTCCGGCACCAAACTATGGCTACACCTTC. It codes for CSAILPAPNYGYTF.

The V gene is TRBV21-1, the J gene TRBJ1-4. TRBV21-1 is classified as a pseudogene. The CDR3 contains 16 residues. DNA of the CDR3: TGTGCCGCCCAACCGTGGAACAGCGAACCTAATGAAAAACTGTTTTTT. Its translation is CAAQPWNSEPNEKLFF.

The V call is TRBV20-1, the J call TRBJ2-4; 10 nucleotides agree with TRBD1. This CDR3 region has 15 residues. V dropped 5 bases and J dropped 2; count of bases not matched to a gene: 6. Per germline, CDR1 DFQATT and CDR2 SNEGSKA (reference sequence). In DNA, the CDR3 is TGCAGTGCTTCCCGGACAGGGGGAACCAAAAACATTCAGTACTTC. It codes for CSASRTGGTKNIQYF.

There are a few counts of this clonotype. The chain combines TRBV19 with TRBJ1-5; TRBD1 agrees at 9 bases. CDR3 length: 15 residues. The V and J ends lost 5 bases and 1 base, in that order; junction bases with no gene match: 3. Germline loops: CDR1 LNHDA, CDR2 SQIVND (reference sequence). Written as DNA, the CDR3 is TGTGCCAGTAGTGAACAGGGGGCGAGCAATCAGCCCCAGCATTTT. Encoded protein: CASSEQGASNQPQHF.

In this sample, this clonotype turned up a few times. The chain joins TRBV7-2 to TRBJ2-2, with D perhaps being TRBD1 or TRBD2 (5 bases each). The CDR3 contains 14 residues. V lost 8 bases to trimming and J lost 0 bases, with 10 bases between them. Germline loops: CDR1 SGHTA, CDR2 FQGNSA. Here the CDR3 DNA reads TGTGCCAGCCGTCGGGGCTCGAACACCGGGGAGCTGTTTTTT. It encodes CASRRGSNTGELFF.

Only a few counts were recorded for this clonotype. V gene TRBV11-2 combines with J gene TRBJ2-1, with TRBD2 matching 9 bases. The CDR3 totals 18 residues. In germline, CDR1 is SGHAT, CDR2 FQNNGV. V lost 0 bases to trimming and J lost 7 bases; unmatched junction nucleotides: 13. The CDR3 bases are TGTGCCAGCAGCTTAGAGGGGACAGTCCCTAGCGGGAAGAATGAGCAGTTCTTC. Translating gives CASSLEGTVPSGKNEQFF.

The chain is built from TRBV5-6 and TRBJ1-1; 12 bases map to TRBD1. V lost 4 bases to trimming and J lost 4 bases; unmatched junction nucleotides: 8. The CDR3 consists of 16 residues. In germline, CDR1 is SGHDT, CDR2 YYEEEE. In nucleotides, the CDR3 is TGTGCCAGCAGCAGGGGACAGGGGGCGCAGGCCACTGAAGCTTTCTTT. Its protein product is CASSRGQGAQATEAFF.

J is TRBJ1-6 and V is TRBV20-1, with a tentative D call TRBD1 (5 bases). Trimming cost V 0 bases and J 6 bases, with 15 bases left between them. Germline V lookup: CDR1 DFQATT, CDR2 SNEGSKA (reference sequence). CDR3 length equals 16 residues. CDR3 region: CSARDWRDGLNSPLHF. The CDR3 DNA is TGCAGTGCTAGAGATTGGCGGGACGGTCTTAATTCACCCCTCCACTTT.

This clonotype has only a few counts. J is TRBJ1-6 and V is TRBV5-1; D gene uncertain. Germline CDR1 and CDR2: SGHRS and YFSETQ. The CDR3 length is 14 residues. The V end was cut by 0 bases, the J end by 7 bases, with 8 bases between. The CDR3 reads CASSLVSGNSPLHF. The CDR3 nucleotides read TGCGCCAGCAGCTTGGTATCGGGGAATTCACCCCTCCACTTT.

The gene calls are TRBV28 and TRBJ2-1; D is unresolved. V was cut by 6 bases and J by 2 bases, with 14 bases left in between. This CDR3 is built from 15 residues. Germline V gives CDR1 MDHEN, CDR2 SYDVKM. For the CDR3, the DNA is TGTGCCAGCAGCCCAGGCGGTCGTCCCTACAATGAGCAGTTCTTC. It codes for CASSPGGRPYNEQFF.

This sequence joins TRBV12-5 and TRBJ1-1; D is possibly TRBD1 (6 bases). This CDR3 has 13 amino acids. V was pared by 6 bases and J by 5 bases, with 13 bases between. CDR1 is LGHNT, CDR2 FRNRAP, per germline. The CDR3: CASGPGVGTEAFF. The CDR3 DNA follows: TGTGCTAGTGGCCCAGGGGTAGGGACTGAAGCTTTCTTT.

There are many counts of this clonotype. The genes are TRBV2 and TRBJ2-5; TRBD2 agrees at 9 bases. Germline CDR1 and CDR2: SNHLY and FYNNEI. The CDR3 has 13 residues. Trimming removed 7 bases from V and 3 bases from J; junction bases left unmatched: 3. CDR3 in amino acids: CASKSSGEETQYF. CDR3 sequence (DNA): TGTGCCAGCAAGTCTAGCGGGGAAGAGACCCAGTACTTC.

The gene calls are TRBV5-6 and TRBJ2-7, with D unresolved. Trimming removed 1 base at V and 0 bases at J, with 8 bases between. The CDR3 contains 14 residues. Germline-derived CDR1 and CDR2 are SGHDT and YYEEEE. CDR3 protein: CASSLPDPSYEQYF. The CDR3 region has the DNA TGTGCCAGCAGCTTGCCAGATCCCTCCTACGAGCAGTACTTC.

V is TRBV10-2 and J is TRBJ2-5, with 10 bases lining up with TRBD1. TRBJ2-7 explains the end of the DNA better; the J call may be wrong. Looked up from germline, CDR1 is WSHSY and CDR2 is SAAADI. The CDR3 sequence is 16 residues long. This chain's CDR3 is CASSEVPRTGGYEQYF. DNA for the CDR3: TGCGCCAGCAGTGAGGTCCCTAGGACAGGGGGATACGAGCAGTACTTC.

The chain recombines TRBV7-2 with TRBJ2-5; D is ambiguous. The DNA end lines up better with TRBJ2-7; the J call may be wrong. There are 15 residues in the CDR3. Germline V gene data show CDR1 as SGHTA and CDR2 as FQGNSA. This CDR3 is CASSLATDVSYEQYF. Written as DNA, the CDR3 is TGTGCCAGCAGCTTAGCGACGGACGTCTCCTACGAGCAGTACTTC.

The chain employs TRBV28 and TRBJ2-2; D gene ambiguous. With 3 bases removed from V and 6 bases from J, the gap between germline ends came to 8 bases. This CDR3 has 13 residues. Germline V gene lookup returns CDR1 MDHEN and CDR2 SYDVKM. CDR3 bases: TGTGCCAGCAGTTTTAGACGTGCCGGGGAGCTGTTTTTT. It codes for CASSFRRAGELFF.

This clonotype occurred a few times. The gene calls are TRBV6-6 and TRBJ1-1, with D maybe TRBD1 (6 bases). The germline V gene has CDR1 MNHNY and CDR2 SVGAGI (reference sequence). Trimming shortened V by 4 bases and J by 5 bases, and 14 bases separated the two germline ends. There are 14 residues in the CDR3. CDR3 DNA: TGTGCCAGCAGTTGGGACACCCGACGGACTGAAGCTTTCTTT. It translates to CASSWDTRRTEAFF.

This clonotype was detected only a few times. This chain links TRBV6-5 with TRBJ2-3, with 9 positions matching TRBD1. The V gene's germline CDR1 is MNHEY and CDR2 SVGAGI. After removal of 2 bases from V and 4 bases from J, the junction contained 10 bases not matched to a gene. This CDR3 contains 17 residues. The CDR3 DNA sequence: TGTGCCAGCAGTTACCGAATGGGACAGGGAGGCGCAGATACGCAGTATTTT. As protein: CASSYRMGQGGADTQYF.

V and J are TRBV7-2 and TRBJ1-2; no definite D call. V was clipped by 4 bases and J by 3 bases, with 24 bases between them. The CDR3 runs 18 residues. Per the germline V gene, CDR1 is SGHTA and CDR2 is FQGNSA. CDR3 region: CASSSWYGLRQDDYGYTF. The CDR3 nucleotides are TGTGCCAGCAGCTCGTGGTACGGCCTACGTCAGGACGACTATGGCTACACCTTC.